These T cell receptor beta chains were read from a single sample in a study of blood T cell repertoires in COVID-19. The assay was immunoSEQ multiplex PCR, and TCRdb's table has in-frame clones only and misses some. The data show around 130,000 clones, almost 85% seen once. The specimen was peripheral blood. Receptors originate from a human donor in a cohort sampled during active COVID-19. Each CDR3 is given with its conserved first and last residue. The order of the fields is V gene, J gene, CDR3 protein.

>TRBV5-5|TRBJ2-1
CASSPPGFGTSQFF
>TRBV19|TRBJ1-2
CASSTGTGRAYGGYTF
>TRBV2|TRBJ2-3
CASEPLTGGRFGTDTQYF
>TRBV20-1|TRBJ1-2
CSAVTGLGYTF
>TRBV6-5|TRBJ1-2
CASGRGDGYTF
>TRBV5-6|TRBJ1-2
CASSLAQGRNYGYTF
>TRBV7-9|TRBJ1-2
CASSPDRGYYGYTF
>TRBV4-1|TRBJ1-6
CASSPETGLSWGSPLHF
>TRBV5-5|TRBJ2-4
CASSLGPGPGNIQYF
>TRBV7-3|TRBJ2-1
CASSLGTSGYNEQFF
>TRBV5-5|TRBJ1-5
CASSLGRDQPQHF
>TRBV10-2|TRBJ2-1
CASSGTYNEQFF
>TRBV6-9|TRBJ2-3
CASSYPWRGGTDTQYF
>TRBV28|TRBJ1-2
CASSSDRGIIGYTF
>TRBV3-1/TRBV3-2|TRBJ2-5
CASSPTKQGNRETQYF
>TRBV5-1|TRBJ2-2
CASSLGGQLIGELFF
>TRBV7-6|TRBJ2-5
CASSLGGGTQYF
>TRBV10-3|TRBJ1-2
CAISELGDRGYYGYTF
>TRBV6-5|TRBJ1-4
CASQSSSLGEKLFF
>TRBV3-1/TRBV3-2|TRBJ1-3
CASSQGTLSGNTIYF
>TRBV5-4|TRBJ1-1
CASSSARQGRNTEAFF
>TRBV18|TRBJ2-7
CASSPQGTNYEQYF
>TRBV5-6|TRBJ1-1
CASSLWRSEAFF
>TRBV10-3|TRBJ2-1
CAISEFGGPNEQFF
>TRBV7-2|TRBJ2-7
CASSGDMGPYEQYF
>TRBV9|TRBJ2-2
CASSVAPRSPGGELFF
>TRBV6-6|TRBJ2-7
CASSYGGQEISYEQYF
>TRBV7-9|TRBJ1-6
CASSPTGGYNSPLHF
>TRBV5-5|TRBJ1-5
CASSFTSDREQPQHF
>TRBV30|TRBJ2-7
CAWGTGRKRNEQYF
>TRBV6-5|TRBJ2-2
CASSPTGANTGELFF
>TRBV6-6|TRBJ2-7
CASSYGDRAQYEQYF
>TRBV5-5|TRBJ2-2
CASSFPRTANTGELFF
>TRBV6-5|TRBJ1-4
CASLRGIANEKLFF
>TRBV5-1|TRBJ2-1
CASTAGGGGSSYNEQFF
>TRBV7-8|TRBJ2-7
CASSLEPDRNEQYF
>TRBV15|TRBJ2-1
CATSRVQRGLFYNEQFF
>TRBV6-6|TRBJ2-2
CASSRDRGPGELFF
>TRBV5-3|TRBJ1-2
CARSHQGGNYGYTF
>TRBV30|TRBJ2-7
CAWGLDVSYEQYF
>TRBV12-3/TRBV12-4|TRBJ1-1
CASSLIRGRTFF
>TRBV5-1|TRBJ2-7
CASSLSGWEQYF
>TRBV4-2|TRBJ2-5
CASSQEYKETQYF
>TRBV6-2/TRBV6-3|TRBJ1-5
CASSDGFWVNQPQHF
>TRBV5-1|TRBJ2-1
CASSLDRGGAIDEQFF
>TRBV4-1|TRBJ2-7
CASSQVPTSGGAYEQYF
>TRBV3-1/TRBV3-2|TRBJ2-1
CASSQEGLADEQFF
>TRBV21-1|TRBJ2-2
CASSNPLAGGRTGELFF
>TRBV7-2|TRBJ2-7
CASRRDFDEQYF
>TRBV19|TRBJ1-1
CASSEQGGTEAFF
>TRBV5-1|TRBJ1-4
CASSLETGTGGEKLFF
>TRBV20-1|TRBJ2-1
CSAVSYNEQFF
>TRBV18|TRBJ1-6
CASSPAIAGTNSPLHF
>TRBV5-6|TRBJ1-1
CASSVPQGMNTEAFF
>TRBV6-1|TRBJ1-1
CASSEGAFTEAFF
>TRBV7-6|TRBJ2-1
CASSSGALTLNEQFF
>TRBV7-8|TRBJ2-7
CASSLDTGSYEQYF